Here is one TCR beta chain with its context. The data derive from a study of OX40 agonist ivuxolimab in advanced cancers. The data were produced by immunoSEQ multiplex PCR, yet TCRdb's version contains in-frame clones alone and is incomplete. The table shows about 77,000 clones, with around 87% occurring only once. V was shortened by 4 bases and J by 0 bases, with 17 bases between the two germline ends. This CDR3 contains 17 residues. Germline CDR1 is SGDLS and CDR2 is YYNGEE. This chain joins TRBV9 and TRBJ1-5; possible D gene TRBD1, 6 bases. The clonotype originates from an adult with an advanced solid tumor such as melanoma, head and neck, liver or kidney cancer. This material consisted of CD4+ or CD8+ T cells sorted from blood, taken in a trial of the OX40 agonist ivuxolimab. CDR3 bases: TGTGCCAGCAGCTTTTCACAGGGCCCATATAGCAATCAGCCCCAGCATTTT. It translates to CASSFSQGPYSNQPQHF.